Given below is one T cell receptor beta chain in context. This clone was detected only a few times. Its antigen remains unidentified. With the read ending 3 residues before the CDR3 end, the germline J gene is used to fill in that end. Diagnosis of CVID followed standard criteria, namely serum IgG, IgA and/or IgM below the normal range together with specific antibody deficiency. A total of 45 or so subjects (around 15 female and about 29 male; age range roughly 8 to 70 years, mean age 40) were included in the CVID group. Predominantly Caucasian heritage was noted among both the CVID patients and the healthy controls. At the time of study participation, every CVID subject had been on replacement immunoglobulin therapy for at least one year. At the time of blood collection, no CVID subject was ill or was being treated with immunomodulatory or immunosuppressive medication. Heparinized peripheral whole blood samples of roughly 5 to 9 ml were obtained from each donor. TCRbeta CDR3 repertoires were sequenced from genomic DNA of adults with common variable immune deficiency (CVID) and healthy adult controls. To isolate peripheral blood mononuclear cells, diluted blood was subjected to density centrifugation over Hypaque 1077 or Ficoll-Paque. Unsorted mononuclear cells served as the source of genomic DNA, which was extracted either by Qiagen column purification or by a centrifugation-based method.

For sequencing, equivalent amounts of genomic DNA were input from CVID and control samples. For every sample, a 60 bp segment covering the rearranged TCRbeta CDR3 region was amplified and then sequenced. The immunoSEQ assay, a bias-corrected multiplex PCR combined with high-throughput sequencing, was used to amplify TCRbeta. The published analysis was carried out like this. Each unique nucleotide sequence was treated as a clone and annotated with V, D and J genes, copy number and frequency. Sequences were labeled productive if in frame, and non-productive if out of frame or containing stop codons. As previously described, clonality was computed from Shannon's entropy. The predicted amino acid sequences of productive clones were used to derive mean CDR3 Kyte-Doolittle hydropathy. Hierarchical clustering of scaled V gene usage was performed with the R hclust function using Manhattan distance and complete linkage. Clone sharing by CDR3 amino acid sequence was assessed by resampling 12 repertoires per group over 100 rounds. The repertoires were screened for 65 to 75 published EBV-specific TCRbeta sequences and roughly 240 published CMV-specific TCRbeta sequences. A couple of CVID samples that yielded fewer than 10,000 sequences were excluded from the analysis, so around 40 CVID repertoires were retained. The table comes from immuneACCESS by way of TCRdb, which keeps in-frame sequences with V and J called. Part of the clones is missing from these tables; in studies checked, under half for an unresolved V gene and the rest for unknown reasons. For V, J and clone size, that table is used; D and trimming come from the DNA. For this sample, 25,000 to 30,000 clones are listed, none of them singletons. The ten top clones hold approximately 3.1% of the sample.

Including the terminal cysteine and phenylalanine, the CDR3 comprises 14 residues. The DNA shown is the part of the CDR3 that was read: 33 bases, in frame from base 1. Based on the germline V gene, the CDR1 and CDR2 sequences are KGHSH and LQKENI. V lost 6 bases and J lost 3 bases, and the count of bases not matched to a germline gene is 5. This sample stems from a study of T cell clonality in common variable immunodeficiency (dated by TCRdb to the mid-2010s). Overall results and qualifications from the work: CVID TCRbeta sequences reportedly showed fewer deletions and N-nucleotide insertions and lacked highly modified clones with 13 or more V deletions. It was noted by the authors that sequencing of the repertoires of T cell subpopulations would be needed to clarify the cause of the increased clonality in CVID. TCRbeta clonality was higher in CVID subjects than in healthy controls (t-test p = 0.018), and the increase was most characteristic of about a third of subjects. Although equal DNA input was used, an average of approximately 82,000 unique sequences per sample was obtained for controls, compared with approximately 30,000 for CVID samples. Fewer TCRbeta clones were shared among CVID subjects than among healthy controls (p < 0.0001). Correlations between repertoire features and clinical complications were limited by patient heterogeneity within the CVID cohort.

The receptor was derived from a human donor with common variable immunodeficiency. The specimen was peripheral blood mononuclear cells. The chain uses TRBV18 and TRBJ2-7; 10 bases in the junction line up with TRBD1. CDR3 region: CASSPGQGRYEQYF. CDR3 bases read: TGTGCCAGCTCCCCGGGACAGGGGCGCTACGAG. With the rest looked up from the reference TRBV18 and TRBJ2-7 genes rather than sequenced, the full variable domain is NAGVMQNPRHLVRRRGQEARLRCSPMKGHSHVYWYRQLPEEGLKFMVYLQKENIIDESGMPKERFSAEFPKEGPSILRIQQVVRGDSAAYFCASSPGQGRYEQYFGPGTRLTVT.